This entry describes one TCR beta chain. Its antigen remains unknown. This specimen belongs to a study of early T cells in non-severe SARS-CoV-2 infection. On the study more broadly: With bulk RNA from unsorted whole blood as input, sequencing yielded unpaired chains.

Study-wide results and caveats: Database matching using VDJdb favored anti-spike CD8 responses, with private and CD4 specificities left missing.

CDR1 MGHRA and CDR2 YSYEKL come from the germline V gene. The length of the CDR3 is 15 residues. The ends lost 4 bases at V and 4 bases at J; junction bases unmatched: 8. Attachment of unique molecular identifiers was made to individual cDNA molecules. TCRdb reprocessed the 5' RACE reads with MiXCR, giving one entry per CDR3 protein. The profile shows 70,000 to 95,000 distinct CDR3 sequences, approximately 10% of them singletons. This clonotype was obtained from an adult who was a healthcare worker with PCR-confirmed SARS-CoV-2 infection or an uninfected control (not recorded which). The chain has TRBV4-1 and TRBJ2-7; TRBD2 aligns across 9 bases. Input material: whole blood. The CDR3 DNA follows: TGCGCCAGCAGCCCGTTTGGTAGCGGGGGATACGAGCAGTACTTC. It specifies CASSPFGSGGYEQYF.